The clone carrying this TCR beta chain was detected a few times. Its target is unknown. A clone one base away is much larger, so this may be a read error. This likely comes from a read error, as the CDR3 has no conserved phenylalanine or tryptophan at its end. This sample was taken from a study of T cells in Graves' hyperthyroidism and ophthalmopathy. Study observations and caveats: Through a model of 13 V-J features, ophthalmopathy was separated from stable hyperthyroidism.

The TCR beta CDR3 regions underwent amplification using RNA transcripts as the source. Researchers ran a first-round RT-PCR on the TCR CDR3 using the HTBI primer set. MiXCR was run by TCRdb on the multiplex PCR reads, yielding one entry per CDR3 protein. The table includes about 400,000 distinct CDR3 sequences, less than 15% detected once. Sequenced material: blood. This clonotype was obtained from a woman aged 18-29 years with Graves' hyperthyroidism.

CDR3 amino acids: CASSRGQMNTEAFS. The DNA for the CDR3 is TGTGCCAGCAGCCGGGGACAGATGAACACTGAAGCTTTCTCT. This chain connects TRBV7-8 to TRBJ1-1; 7 nucleotides line up with TRBD1. The germline CDR1 and CDR2 sequences are SGHVS and FQNEAQ. J was trimmed by 0 bases and V by 5 bases; bases with no gene match: 3. The CDR3 covers 14 residues.